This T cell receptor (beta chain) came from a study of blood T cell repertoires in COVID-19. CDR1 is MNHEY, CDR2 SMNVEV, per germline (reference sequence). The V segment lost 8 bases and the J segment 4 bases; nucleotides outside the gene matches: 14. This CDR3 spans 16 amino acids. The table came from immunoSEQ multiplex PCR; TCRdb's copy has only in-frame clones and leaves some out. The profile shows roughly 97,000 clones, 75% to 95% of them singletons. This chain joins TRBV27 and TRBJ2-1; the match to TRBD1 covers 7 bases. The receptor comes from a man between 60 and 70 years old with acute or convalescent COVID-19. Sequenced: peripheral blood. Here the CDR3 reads CASAPITGTEYNEQFF. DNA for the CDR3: TGTGCCAGCGCTCCCATCACCGGGACAGAATACAATGAGCAGTTCTTC.